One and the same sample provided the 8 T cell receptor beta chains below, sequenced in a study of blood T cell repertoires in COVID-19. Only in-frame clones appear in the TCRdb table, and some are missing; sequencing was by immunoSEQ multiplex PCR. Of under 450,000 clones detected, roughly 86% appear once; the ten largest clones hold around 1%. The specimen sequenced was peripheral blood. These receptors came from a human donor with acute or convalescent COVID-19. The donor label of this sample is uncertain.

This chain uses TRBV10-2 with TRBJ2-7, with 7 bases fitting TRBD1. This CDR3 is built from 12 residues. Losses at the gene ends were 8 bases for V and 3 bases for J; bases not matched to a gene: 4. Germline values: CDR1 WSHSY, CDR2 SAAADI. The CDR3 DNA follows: TGCGCCAGCTGGGGACAGCACTACGAGCAGTACTTC. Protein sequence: CASWGQHYEQYF.

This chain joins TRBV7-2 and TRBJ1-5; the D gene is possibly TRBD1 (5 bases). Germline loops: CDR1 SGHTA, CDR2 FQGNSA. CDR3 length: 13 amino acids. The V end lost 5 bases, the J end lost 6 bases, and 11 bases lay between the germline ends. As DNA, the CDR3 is TGTGCCAGCAGCCCCAGGGAGGCTCAGCCCCAGCATTTT. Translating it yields CASSPREAQPQHF.

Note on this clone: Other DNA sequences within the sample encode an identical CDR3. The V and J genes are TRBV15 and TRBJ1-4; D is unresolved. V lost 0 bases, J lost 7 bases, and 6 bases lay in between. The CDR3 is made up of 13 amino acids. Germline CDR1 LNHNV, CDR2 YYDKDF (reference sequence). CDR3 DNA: TGTGCCACCAGCAGAGATCGGGGTGAAAAACTGTTTTTT. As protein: CATSRDRGEKLFF.

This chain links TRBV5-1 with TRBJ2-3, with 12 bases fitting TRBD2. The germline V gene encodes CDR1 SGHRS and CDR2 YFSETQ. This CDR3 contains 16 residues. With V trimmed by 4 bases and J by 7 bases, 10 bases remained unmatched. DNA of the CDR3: TGCGCCAGCAGCCCCTCTAGCGGGGGGGCCTATAATACGCAGTATTTT. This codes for CASSPSSGGAYNTQYF. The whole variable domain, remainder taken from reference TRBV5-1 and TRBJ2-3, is KAGVTQTPRYLIKTRGQQVTLSCSPISGHRSVSWYQQTPGQGLQFLFEYFSETQRNKGNFPGRFSGRQFSNSRSEMNVSTLELGDSALYLCASSPSSGGAYNTQYFGPGTRLTVL.

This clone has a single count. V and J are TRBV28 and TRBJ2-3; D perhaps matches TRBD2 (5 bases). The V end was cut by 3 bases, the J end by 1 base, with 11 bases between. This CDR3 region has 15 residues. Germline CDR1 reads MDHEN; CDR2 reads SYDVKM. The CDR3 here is CASSLWGARTDTQYF. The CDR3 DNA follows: TGTGCCAGCAGTTTGTGGGGAGCCCGCACAGATACGCAGTATTTT.

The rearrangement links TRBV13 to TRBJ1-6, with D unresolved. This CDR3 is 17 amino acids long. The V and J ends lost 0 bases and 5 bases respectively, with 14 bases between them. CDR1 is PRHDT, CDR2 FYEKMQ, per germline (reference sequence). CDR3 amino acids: CASSLGRAGPNNSPLHF. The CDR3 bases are TGTGCCAGCAGCTTAGGGAGGGCAGGACCAAATAATTCACCCCTCCACTTT.

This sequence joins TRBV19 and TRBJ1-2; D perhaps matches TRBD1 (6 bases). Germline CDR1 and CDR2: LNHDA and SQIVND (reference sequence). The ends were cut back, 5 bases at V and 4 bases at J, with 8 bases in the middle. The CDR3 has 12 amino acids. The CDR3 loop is CASSRDTYGYTF. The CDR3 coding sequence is TGTGCCAGTAGTCGGGACACCTATGGCTACACCTTC.

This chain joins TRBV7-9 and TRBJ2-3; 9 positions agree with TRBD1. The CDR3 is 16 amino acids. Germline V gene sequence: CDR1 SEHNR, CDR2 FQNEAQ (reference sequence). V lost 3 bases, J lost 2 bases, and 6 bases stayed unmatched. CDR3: CASSFTGGAYTDTQYF. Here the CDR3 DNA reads TGTGCCAGCAGCTTTACAGGGGGCGCTTACACAGATACGCAGTATTTT. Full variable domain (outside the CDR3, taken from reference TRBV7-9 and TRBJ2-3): DTGVSQNPRHKITKRGQNVTFRCDPISEHNRLYWYRQTLGQGPEFLTYFQNEAQLEKSRLLSDRFSAERPKGSFSTLEIQRTEQGDSAMYLCASSFTGGAYTDTQYFGPGTRLTVL.